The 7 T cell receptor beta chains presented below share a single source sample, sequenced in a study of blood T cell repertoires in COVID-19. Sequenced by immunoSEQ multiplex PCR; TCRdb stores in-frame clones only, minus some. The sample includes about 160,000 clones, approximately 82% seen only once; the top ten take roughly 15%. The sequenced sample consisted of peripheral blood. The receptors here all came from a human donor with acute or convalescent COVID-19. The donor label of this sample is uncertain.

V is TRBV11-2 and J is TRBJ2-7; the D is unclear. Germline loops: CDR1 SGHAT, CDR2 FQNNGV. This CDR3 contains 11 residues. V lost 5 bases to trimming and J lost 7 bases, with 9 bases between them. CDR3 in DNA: TGTGCCAGCAGCCCAGGCATTGAGCAGTACTTC. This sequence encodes CASSPGIEQYF.

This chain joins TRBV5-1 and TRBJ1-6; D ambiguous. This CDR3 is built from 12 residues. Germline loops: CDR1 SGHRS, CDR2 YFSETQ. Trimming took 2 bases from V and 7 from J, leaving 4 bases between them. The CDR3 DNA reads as TGCGCCAGCAGCTTAACAAATTCACCCCTCCACTTT. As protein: CASSLTNSPLHF.

The CDR3, as DNA: TGCAGCGTTTCGCCGACAGGGATGAAAGTCTCTGAAGCTTTCTTT. This translates into CSVSPTGMKVSEAFF. This chain joins TRBV29-1 and TRBJ1-1; 7 bases are a match to TRBD1. Germline CDR1 is SQVTM and CDR2 is ANQGSEA. The CDR3 contains 15 residues. V was clipped by 5 bases and J by 6 bases; unmatched bases: 15.

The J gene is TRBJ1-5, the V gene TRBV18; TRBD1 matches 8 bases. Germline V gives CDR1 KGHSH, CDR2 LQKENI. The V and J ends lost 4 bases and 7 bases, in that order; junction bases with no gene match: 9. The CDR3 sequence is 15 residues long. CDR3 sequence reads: CASSRDRGEDQPQHF. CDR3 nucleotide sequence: TGTGCCAGCTCACGAGACAGGGGTGAGGACCAGCCCCAGCATTTT. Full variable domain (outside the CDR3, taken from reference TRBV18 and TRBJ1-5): NAGVMQNPRHLVRRRGQEARLRCSPMKGHSHVYWYRQLPEEGLKFMVYLQKENIIDESGMPKERFSAEFPKEGPSILRIQQVVRGDSAAYFCASSRDRGEDQPQHFGDGTRLSIL.

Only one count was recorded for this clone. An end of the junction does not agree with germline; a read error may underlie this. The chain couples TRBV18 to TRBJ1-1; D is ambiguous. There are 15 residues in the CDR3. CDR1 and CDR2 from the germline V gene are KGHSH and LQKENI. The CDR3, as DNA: TGTGCCAGCTCACCTCCGTCCTCGGGGAACCCTGAAGCTTTCTTT. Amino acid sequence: CASSPPSSGNPEAFF.

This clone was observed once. The CDR3 is CASSEGWGGRTDTQYF. The CDR3 coding sequence is TGTGCCAGCAGCGAAGGTTGGGGGGGGCGCACAGATACGCAGTATTTT. The V gene is TRBV25-1, the J gene TRBJ2-3, with a tentative D call TRBD2 (7 bases). The CDR3 runs to 16 residues. Trimming removed 6 bases from V and 1 base from J, with 17 bases in between. Germline V gene sequence: CDR1 MGHDK, CDR2 SYGVNS.

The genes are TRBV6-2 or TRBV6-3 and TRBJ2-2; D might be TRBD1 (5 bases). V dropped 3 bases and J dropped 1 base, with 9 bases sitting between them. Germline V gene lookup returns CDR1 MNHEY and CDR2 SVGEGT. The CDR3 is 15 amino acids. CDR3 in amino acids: CASSYPTVNTGELFF. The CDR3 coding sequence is TGTGCCAGCAGTTATCCGACAGTGAACACCGGGGAGCTGTTTTTT.